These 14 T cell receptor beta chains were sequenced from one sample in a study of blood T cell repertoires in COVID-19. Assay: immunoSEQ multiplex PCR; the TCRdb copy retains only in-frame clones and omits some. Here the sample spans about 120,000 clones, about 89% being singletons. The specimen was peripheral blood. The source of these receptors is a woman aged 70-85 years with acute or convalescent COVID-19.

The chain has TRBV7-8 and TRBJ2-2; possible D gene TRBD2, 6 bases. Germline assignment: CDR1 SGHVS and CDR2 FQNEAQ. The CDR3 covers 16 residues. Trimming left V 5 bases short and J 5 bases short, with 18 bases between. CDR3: CASSRGGLTRTGELFF. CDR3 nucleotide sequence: TGTGCCAGCAGCCGAGGAGGGTTAACCCGGACCGGGGAGCTGTTTTTT.

For the CDR3, the DNA is TGTGCCAGCAGGGGAGCCAGTCGGGGGGCCCACACCATATATTTT. Protein sequence: CASRGASRGAHTIYF. The genes are TRBV6-5 and TRBJ1-3; a weak D match, TRBD1 (6 bases). V lost 6 bases and J lost 8, with 20 bases in between. Germline V gives CDR1 MNHEY, CDR2 SVGAGI. The CDR3 loop spans 15 amino acids.

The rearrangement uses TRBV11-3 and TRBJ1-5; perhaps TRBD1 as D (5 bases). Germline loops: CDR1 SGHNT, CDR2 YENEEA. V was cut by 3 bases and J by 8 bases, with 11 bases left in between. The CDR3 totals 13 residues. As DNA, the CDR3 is TGTGCCAGCAGCTTGGAGGGGCGGGAGCCCCAGCATTTT. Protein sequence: CASSLEGREPQHF.

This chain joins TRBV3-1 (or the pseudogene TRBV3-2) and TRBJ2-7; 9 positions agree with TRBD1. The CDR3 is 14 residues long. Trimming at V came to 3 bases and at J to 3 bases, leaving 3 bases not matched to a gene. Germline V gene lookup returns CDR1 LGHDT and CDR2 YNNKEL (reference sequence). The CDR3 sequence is CASSHGTGLYEQYF. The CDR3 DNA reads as TGTGCCAGCAGCCACGGGACAGGGCTCTACGAGCAGTACTTC.

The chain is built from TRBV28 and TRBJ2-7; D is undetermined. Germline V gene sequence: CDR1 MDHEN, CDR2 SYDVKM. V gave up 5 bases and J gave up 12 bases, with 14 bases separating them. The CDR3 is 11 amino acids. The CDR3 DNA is TGTGCCAGCAGTGTCGCGCCCGACTGGTACTTC. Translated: CASSVAPDWYF.

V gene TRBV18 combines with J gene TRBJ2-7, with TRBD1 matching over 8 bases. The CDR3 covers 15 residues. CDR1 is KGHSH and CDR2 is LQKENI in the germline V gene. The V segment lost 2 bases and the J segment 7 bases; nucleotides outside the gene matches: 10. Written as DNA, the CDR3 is TGTGCCAGCTCACCAGAAGGACAGGGAGGTTGGGAGCAGTACTTC. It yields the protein CASSPEGQGGWEQYF.

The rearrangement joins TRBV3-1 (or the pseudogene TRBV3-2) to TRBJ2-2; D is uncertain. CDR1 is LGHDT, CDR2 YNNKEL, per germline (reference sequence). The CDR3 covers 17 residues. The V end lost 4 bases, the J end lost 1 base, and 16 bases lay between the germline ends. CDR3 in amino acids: CASSPGVPLGNTGELFF. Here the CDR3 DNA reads TGTGCCAGCAGCCCCGGAGTGCCATTAGGGAACACCGGGGAGCTGTTTTTT.

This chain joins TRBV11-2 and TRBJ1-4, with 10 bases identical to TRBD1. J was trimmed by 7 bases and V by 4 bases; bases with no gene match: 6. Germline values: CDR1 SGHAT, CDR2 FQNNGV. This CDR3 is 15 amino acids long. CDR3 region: CASSYDRGRREKLFF. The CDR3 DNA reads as TGTGCCAGCAGCTACGACAGGGGGCGACGTGAAAAACTGTTTTTT.

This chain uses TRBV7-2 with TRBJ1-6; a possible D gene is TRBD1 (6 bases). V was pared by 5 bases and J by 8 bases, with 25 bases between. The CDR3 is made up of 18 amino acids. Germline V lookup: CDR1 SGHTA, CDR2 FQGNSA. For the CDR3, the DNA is TGTGCCAGCAGCAGAACCCCAAGCGGGGGCAGAAGAGATTCACCCCTCCACTTT. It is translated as CASSRTPSGGRRDSPLHF.

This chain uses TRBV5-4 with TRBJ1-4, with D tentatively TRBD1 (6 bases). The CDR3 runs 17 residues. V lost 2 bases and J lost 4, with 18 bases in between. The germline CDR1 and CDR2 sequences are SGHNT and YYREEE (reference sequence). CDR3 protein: CASSLGPGTTFNEKLFF. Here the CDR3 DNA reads TGTGCCAGCAGCTTAGGGCCGGGGACAACTTTTAATGAAAAACTGTTTTTT. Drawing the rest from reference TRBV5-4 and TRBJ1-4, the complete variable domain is ETGVTQSPTHLIKTRGQQVTLRCSSQSGHNTVSWYQQALGQGPQFIFQYYREEENGRGNFPPRFSGLQFPNYSSELNVNALELDDSALYLCASSLGPGTTFNEKLFFGSGTQLSVL.

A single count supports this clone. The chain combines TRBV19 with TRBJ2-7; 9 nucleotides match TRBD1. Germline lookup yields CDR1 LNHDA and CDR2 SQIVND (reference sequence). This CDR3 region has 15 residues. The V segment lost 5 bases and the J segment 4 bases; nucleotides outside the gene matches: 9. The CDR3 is CASSPIRDREYEQYF. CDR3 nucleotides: TGTGCCAGTAGTCCGATCCGGGACAGGGAGTACGAGCAGTACTTC.

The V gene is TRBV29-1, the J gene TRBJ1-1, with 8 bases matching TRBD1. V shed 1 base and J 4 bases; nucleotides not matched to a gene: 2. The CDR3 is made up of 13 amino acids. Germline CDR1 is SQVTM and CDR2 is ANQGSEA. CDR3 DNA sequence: TGCAGCGTTGAAGGACAGGGGAGCACTGAAGCTTTCTTT. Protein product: CSVEGQGSTEAFF. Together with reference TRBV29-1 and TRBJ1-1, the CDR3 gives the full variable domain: SAVISQKPSRDICQRGTSLTIQCQVDSQVTMMFWYRQQPGQSLTLIATANQGSEATYESGFVIDKFPISRPNLTFSTLTVSNMSPEDSSIYLCSVEGQGSTEAFFGQGTRLTVV.

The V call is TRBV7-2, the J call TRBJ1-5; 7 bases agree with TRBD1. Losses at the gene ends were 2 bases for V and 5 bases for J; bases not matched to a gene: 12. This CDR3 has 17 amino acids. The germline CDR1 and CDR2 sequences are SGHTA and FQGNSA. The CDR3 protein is CASSLTSTGRGDQPQHF. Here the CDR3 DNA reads TGTGCCAGCAGCTTAACTTCAACGGGCAGGGGGGATCAGCCCCAGCATTTT.

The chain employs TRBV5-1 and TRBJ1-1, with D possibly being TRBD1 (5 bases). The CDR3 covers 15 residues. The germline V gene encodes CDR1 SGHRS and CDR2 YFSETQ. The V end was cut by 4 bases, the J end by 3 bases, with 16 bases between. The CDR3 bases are TGCGCCAGCAGCCCGGCTGGGGGGGATCACACTGAAGCTTTCTTT. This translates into CASSPAGGDHTEAFF. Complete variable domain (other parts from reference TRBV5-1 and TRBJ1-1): KAGVTQTPRYLIKTRGQQVTLSCSPISGHRSVSWYQQTPGQGLQFLFEYFSETQRNKGNFPGRFSGRQFSNSRSEMNVSTLELGDSALYLCASSPAGGDHTEAFFGQGTRLTVV.